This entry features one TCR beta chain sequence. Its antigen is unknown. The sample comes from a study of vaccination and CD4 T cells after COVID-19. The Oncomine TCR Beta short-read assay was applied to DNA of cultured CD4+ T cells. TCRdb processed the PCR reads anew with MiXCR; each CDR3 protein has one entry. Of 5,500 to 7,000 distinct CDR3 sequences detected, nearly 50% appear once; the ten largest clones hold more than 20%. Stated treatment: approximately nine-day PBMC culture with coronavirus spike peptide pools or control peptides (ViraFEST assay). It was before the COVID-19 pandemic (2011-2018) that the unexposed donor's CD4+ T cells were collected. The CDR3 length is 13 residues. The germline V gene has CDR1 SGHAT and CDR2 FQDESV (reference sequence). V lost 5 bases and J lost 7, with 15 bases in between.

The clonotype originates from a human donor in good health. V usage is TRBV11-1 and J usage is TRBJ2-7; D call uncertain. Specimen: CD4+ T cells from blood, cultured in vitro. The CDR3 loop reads CASSRSPSEEQYF. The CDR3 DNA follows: TGTGCCAGCAGCCGGAGCCCCTCGGAGGAGCAGTACTTC.